The subject of this entry is one T cell receptor beta chain. This sample is part of a study of early T cells in non-severe SARS-CoV-2 infection. The germline V gene has CDR1 DFQATT and CDR2 SNEGSKA (reference sequence). This CDR3 spans 16 amino acids. V was cut by 5 bases and J by 5 bases, with 23 bases left in between. TCRdb reprocessed the 5' RACE reads with MiXCR, giving one entry per CDR3 protein. The table has 55,000 to 65,000 distinct CDR3 sequences, 10% to 13% seen once. Sequencing used whole blood. The chain is built from TRBV20-1 and TRBJ2-3; D is perhaps TRBD1 or TRBD2 (6 bases each). The clonotype originates from an adult who was a healthcare worker with PCR-confirmed SARS-CoV-2 infection or an uninfected control (not recorded which). CDR3 coding DNA: TGCAGTGCTGACTCGGTGGCCGGGGGCCTTCAAGATACGCAGTATTTT. Residues: CSADSVAGGLQDTQYF.